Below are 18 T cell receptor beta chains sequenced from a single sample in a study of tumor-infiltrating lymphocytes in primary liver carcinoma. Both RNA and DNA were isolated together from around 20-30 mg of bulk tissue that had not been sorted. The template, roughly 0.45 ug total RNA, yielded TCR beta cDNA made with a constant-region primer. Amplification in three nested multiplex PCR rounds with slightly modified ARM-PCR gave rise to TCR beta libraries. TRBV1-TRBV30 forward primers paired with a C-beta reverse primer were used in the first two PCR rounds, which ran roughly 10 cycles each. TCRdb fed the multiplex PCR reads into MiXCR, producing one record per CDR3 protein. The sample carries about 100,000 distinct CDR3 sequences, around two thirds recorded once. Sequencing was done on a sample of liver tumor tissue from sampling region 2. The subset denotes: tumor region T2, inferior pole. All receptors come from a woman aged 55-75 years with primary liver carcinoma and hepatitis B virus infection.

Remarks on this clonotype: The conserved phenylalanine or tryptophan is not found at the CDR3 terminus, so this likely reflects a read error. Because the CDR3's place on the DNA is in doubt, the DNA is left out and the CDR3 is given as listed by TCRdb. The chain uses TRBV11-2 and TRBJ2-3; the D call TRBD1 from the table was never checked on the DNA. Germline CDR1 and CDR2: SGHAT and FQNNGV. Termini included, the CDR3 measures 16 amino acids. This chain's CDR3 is CASSLAGQAITDTRYS.

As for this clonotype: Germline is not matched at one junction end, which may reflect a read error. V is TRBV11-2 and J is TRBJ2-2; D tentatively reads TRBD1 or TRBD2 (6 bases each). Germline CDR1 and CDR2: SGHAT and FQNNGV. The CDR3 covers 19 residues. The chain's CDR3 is CASSLYGAGGGRNTGELFF. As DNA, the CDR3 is TGTGCCAGTAGCTTATATGGGGCGGGTGGGGGGCGCAACACCGGGGAGCTGTTTTTT.

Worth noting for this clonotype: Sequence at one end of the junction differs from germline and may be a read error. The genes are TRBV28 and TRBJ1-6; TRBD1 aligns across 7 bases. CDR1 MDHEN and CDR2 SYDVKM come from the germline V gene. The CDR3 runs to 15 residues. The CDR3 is CASRADRTRNSPLNF. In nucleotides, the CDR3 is TGTGCCAGCAGAGCGGACAGGACTCGTAATTCACCCCTCAACTTT.

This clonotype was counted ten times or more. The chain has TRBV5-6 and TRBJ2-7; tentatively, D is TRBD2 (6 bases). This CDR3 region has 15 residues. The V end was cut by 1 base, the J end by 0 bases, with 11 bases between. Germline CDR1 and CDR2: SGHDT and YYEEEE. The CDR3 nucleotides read TGTGCCAGCAGCTTGAAGGGTAGCGGCTCCTACGAGCAGTACTTC. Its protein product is CASSLKGSGSYEQYF.

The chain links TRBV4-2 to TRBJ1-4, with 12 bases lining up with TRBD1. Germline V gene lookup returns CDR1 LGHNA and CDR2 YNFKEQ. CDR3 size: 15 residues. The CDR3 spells CPISQGDRGRGKLFF. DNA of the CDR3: TGTCCTATCAGCCAAGGGGACAGGGGGCGAGGAAAACTGTTTTTT.

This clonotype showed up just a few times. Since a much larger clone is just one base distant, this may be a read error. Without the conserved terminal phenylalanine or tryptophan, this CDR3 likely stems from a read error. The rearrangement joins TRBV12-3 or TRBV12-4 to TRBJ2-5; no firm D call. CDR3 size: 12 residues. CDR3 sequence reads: CASSLPLETQYL. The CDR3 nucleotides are TGTGCTAGCAGTTTACCACTAGAGACCCAGTACTTA.

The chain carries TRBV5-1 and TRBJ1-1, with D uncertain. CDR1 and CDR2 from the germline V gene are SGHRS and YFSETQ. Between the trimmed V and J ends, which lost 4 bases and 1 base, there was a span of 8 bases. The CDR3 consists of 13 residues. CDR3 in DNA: TGCGCCAGCAGCGGGCAGACGAACACTGAAGCTTTCTTT. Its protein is CASSGQTNTEAFF.

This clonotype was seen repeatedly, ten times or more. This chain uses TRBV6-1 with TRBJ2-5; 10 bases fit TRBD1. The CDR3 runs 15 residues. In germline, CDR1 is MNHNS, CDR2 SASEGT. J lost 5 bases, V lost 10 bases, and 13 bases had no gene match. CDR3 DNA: TGTGCCACCAGCCCAAGGACAGGGGGGTCGGAGACCCAGTACTTC. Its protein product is CATSPRTGGSETQYF.

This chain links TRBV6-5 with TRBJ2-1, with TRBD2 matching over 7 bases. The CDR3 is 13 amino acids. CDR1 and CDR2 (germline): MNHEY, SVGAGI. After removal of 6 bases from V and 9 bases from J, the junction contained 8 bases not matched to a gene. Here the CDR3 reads CASSNGLEGEQFF. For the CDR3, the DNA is TGTGCCAGCAGCAACGGACTAGAAGGTGAGCAGTTCTTC.

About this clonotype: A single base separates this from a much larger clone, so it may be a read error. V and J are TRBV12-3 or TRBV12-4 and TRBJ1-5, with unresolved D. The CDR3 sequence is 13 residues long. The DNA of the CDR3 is TGTGCCAGCAGTGTAAGCGGCAATCAGTCCCAGCATTTT. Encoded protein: CASSVSGNQSQHF.

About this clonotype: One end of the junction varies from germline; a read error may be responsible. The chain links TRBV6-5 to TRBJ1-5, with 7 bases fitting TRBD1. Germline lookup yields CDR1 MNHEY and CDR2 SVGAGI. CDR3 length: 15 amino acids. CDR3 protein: CASSRTRDSNLPQHF. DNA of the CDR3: TGTGCTAGCAGTCGAACCCGGGACAGCAATCTGCCCCAGCATTTT.

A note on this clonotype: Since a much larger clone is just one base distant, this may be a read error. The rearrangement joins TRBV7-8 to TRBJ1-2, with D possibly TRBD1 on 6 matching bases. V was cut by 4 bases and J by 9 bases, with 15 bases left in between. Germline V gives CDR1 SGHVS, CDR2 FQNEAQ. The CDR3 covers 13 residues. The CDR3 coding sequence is TGTGCCAGCAGCTCAGGGGACCCCCGGAGCTACACCTTC. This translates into CASSSGDPRSYTF.

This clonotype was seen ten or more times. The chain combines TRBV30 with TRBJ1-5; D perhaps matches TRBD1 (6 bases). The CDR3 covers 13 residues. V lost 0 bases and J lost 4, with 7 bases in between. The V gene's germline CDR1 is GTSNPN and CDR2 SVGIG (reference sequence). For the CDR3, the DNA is TGTGCCTGGAGTGTTCAGGGGAATCAGCCCCAGCATTTT. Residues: CAWSVQGNQPQHF.

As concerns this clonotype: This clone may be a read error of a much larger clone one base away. The CDR3 nucleotides read TGTGCCAGCAGCTCGATTCCGGACCACATGAACAGTGAAGCTTTCTTT. Its translation: CASSSIPDHMNSEAFF. The rearrangement uses TRBV28 and TRBJ1-1; no clear D gene. CDR3 length: 16 amino acids. Germline V CDR1 and CDR2: MDHEN, SYDVKM.

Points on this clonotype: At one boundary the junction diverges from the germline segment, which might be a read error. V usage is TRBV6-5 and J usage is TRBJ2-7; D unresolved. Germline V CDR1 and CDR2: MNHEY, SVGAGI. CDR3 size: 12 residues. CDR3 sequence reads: CTSTVWRYEQYF. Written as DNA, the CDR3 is TGTACCAGCACGGTTTGGCGCTACGAGCAGTACTTC.

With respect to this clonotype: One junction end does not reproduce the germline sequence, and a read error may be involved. CDR3: CVSSLASGAGCYKQYF. Written as DNA, the CDR3 is TGTGTCAGCAGCTTAGCGTCGGGGGCAGGATGCTACAAGCAGTACTTC. The rearrangement uses TRBV11-2 and TRBJ2-7; the D gene could be TRBD1 or TRBD2 (6 bases each). Germline V gene lookup returns CDR1 SGHAT and CDR2 FQNNGV. This CDR3 is built from 16 residues.

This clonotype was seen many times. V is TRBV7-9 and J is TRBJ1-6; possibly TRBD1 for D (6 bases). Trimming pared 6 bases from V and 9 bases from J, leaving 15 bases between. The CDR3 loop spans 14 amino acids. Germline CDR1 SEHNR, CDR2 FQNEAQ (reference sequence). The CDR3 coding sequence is TGTGCCAGCAGGAGAGAGGGGGAAACTTCACCCCTCCACTTT. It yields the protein CASRREGETSPLHF.

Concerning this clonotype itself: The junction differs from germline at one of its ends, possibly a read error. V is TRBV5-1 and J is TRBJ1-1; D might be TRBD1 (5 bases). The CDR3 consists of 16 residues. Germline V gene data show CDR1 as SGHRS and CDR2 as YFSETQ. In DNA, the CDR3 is TGCACCAGCAGCTTGGGAGGGGCTGCTAGGAGCACTGAAGCTTTCTTT. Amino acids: CTSSLGGAARSTEAFF.